These 17 T cell receptor beta chains originate from one sample sequenced in a study of prognosis after radiotherapy for stage I lung cancer. From genomic DNA, two-round multiplex PCR was used to amplify TCR beta CDR3. Round one of PCR was performed, and it used primers specific to each TRBV and TRBJ gene. Using its own MiXCR run on the multiplex PCR reads, TCRdb lists one record per CDR3 protein. The data hold fewer than 25,000 distinct CDR3 sequences, with roughly 40% observed a single time. The sample in question was PBMCs, obtained before or after stereotactic body radiation therapy (not recorded which). The source is a donor of 50 years or more with non-small cell lung cancer.

This clonotype was seen once. This sequence joins TRBV12-3 or TRBV12-4 and TRBJ1-3; weak D call: TRBD1 (5 bases). The CDR3 is made up of 14 amino acids. Trimming removed 6 bases from V and 0 bases from J, with 9 bases in between. The CDR3 spells CASSRQSSGNTIYF. CDR3 DNA sequence: TGTGCCAGCAGCCGACAGAGCTCTGGAAACACCATATATTTT.

This clonotype was seen many times. The chain carries TRBV20-1 and TRBJ1-6; no clear D gene. Germline CDR1 reads DFQATT; CDR2 reads SNEGSKA (reference sequence). CDR3 length: 13 residues. Deletions cut 6 bases from V and 8 bases from J, with 14 bases between. CDR3 region: CSAAASSDSPLHF. The CDR3 DNA reads as TGCAGTGCGGCGGCCAGTTCGGATTCACCCCTCCACTTT.

At least ten counts were recorded for this clonotype. This rearrangement joins TRBV20-1 to TRBJ2-5, with TRBD2 matching 15 bases. Germline V gene data show CDR1 as DFQATT and CDR2 as SNEGSKA (reference sequence). J was trimmed by 5 bases and V by 3 bases; bases with no gene match: 13. The CDR3 is 18 residues long. DNA of the CDR3: TGCAGTGCTAGGCGGTCCGGGACTAGCGGGAGGAGAAAGGAGACCCAGTACTTC. Protein product: CSARRSGTSGRRKETQYF.

This chain links TRBV20-1 with TRBJ1-5, with D maybe TRBD1 (6 bases). Looked up from germline, CDR1 is DFQATT and CDR2 is SNEGSKA (reference sequence). The CDR3 extends over 15 amino acids. V lost 1 base and J 1 base, leaving 11 bases between the germline ends. CDR3 loop: CSARVIQGSNQPQHF. The CDR3 DNA reads as TGCAGTGCTAGAGTTATACAGGGAAGCAATCAGCCCCAGCATTTT.

This clonotype was seen at least ten times. The junction departs from germline at one end; a sequencing error may be responsible. CDR3 nucleotides: TGTGCCAGCAGCTTAGCGTCCGTCATTGGGGAGCTGCTTTTT. Protein sequence: CASSLASVIGELLF. The chain combines TRBV7-9 with TRBJ2-2; perhaps TRBD2 as D (5 bases). This CDR3 contains 14 residues. Germline assignment: CDR1 SEHNR and CDR2 FQNEAQ (reference sequence).

This clonotype was counted at least ten times. V and J are TRBV28 and TRBJ1-2; weak D call: TRBD1 (5 bases). Trimming removed 6 bases at V and 4 bases at J, with 21 bases between. Germline assignment: CDR1 MDHEN and CDR2 SYDVKM. The CDR3 runs to 16 residues. The CDR3 is CASSEPFRENPYGYTF. DNA for the CDR3: TGTGCCAGCAGCGAGCCTTTCAGGGAAAACCCCTATGGCTACACCTTC.

J is TRBJ2-2 and V is TRBV6-1; 11 bases fit TRBD2. The CDR3 consists of 15 residues. The V gene end was trimmed by 5 bases and the J gene end by 6 bases; junction bases not matched to a gene: 5. Germline CDR1 reads MNHNS; CDR2 reads SASEGT. The CDR3 DNA reads TGTGCCAGCAGTACTAGCGGGAGTGGCTCCGGGGAGCTGTTTTTT. Translated, it gives CASSTSGSGSGELFF.

Note on this clonotype: A much larger clonotype is one base distant, so this may be a read error. The rearrangement joins TRBV12-5 to TRBJ2-5, with D hard to call. Per the germline V gene, CDR1 is LGHNT and CDR2 is FRNRAP. The CDR3 runs to 12 residues. CDR3 sequence reads: CASVLVPRTQYF. DNA of the CDR3: TGTGCTAGTGTTTTGGTACCAAGAACCCAGTACTTC. The whole variable domain, filled in from reference TRBV12-5 and TRBJ2-5, reads DARVTQTPRHKVTEMGQEVTMRCQPILGHNTVFWYRQTMMQGLELLAYFRNRAPLDDSGMPKDRFSAEMPDATLATLKIQPSEPRDSAVYFCASVLVPRTQYFGPGTRLLVL.

This clonotype appeared many times. The chain recombines TRBV4-3 with TRBJ2-7; D could derive from TRBD1 or TRBD2 (6 bases each). This CDR3 has 14 amino acids. The V end was cut by 0 bases, the J end by 4 bases, with 10 bases between. CDR1 and CDR2 from the germline V gene are LGHNA and YSLEER. The CDR3 coding sequence is TGCGCCAGCAGCCAAGATCGAGGGGGGTACGAGCAGTACTTC. This encodes CASSQDRGGYEQYF.

For this clonotype: It differs at one base from a far larger clone, so likely a read error. The rearrangement joins TRBV6-9 to TRBJ1-1; D uncertain. The CDR3 is made up of 16 amino acids. Germline CDR1 is MNHGY and CDR2 is SVAAGI. CDR3 region: CASSYKGWQMNTEDFF. The DNA for the CDR3 is TGTGCCAGCAGTTACAAGGGTTGGCAAATGAACACTGAAGATTTCTTT.

The chain employs TRBV27 and TRBJ2-3; D call uncertain. The CDR3 has 13 residues. Trimming cost V 6 bases and J 2 bases, with 9 bases left between them. Germline V gene lookup returns CDR1 MNHEY and CDR2 SMNVEV (reference sequence). CDR3 protein: CASSRRFTDTQYF. The CDR3 DNA reads as TGTGCCAGCAGCCGTAGGTTCACAGATACGCAGTATTTT.

This clonotype was found many times. The genes are TRBV4-3 and TRBJ2-7; the D is unclear. The germline V and J ends were trimmed by 0 bases and 2 bases, with 11 bases remaining between them. Germline CDR1 is LGHNA and CDR2 is YSLEER. CDR3 length: 15 amino acids. In DNA, the CDR3 is TGCGCCAGCAGCCAAGATAATCAGCCAGCCTACGAGCAGTACTTC. Protein sequence: CASSQDNQPAYEQYF.

V and J are TRBV6-9 and TRBJ1-5; 10 bases line up with TRBD1. V dropped 3 bases and J dropped 9; count of bases not matched to a gene: 17. Germline V lookup: CDR1 MNHGY, CDR2 SVAAGI. The CDR3 is 18 amino acids. CDR3 nucleotides: TGTGCCAGCAGTTACACAGTCCCGGGACAGGGGCCTTCCGTGCCCCAGCATTTT. Protein product: CASSYTVPGQGPSVPQHF.

Comments on this clonotype: A far larger clone is a single base away, which makes a read error likely. This chain uses TRBV6-1 with TRBJ2-1; possible D gene TRBD2, 6 bases. Germline CDR1 is MNHNS and CDR2 is SASEGT. The CDR3 loop spans 17 amino acids. The ends were cut back, 5 bases at V and 8 bases at J, with 25 bases in the middle. This CDR3 is CASSYVRRSGRGYEQFF. The CDR3 nucleotides read TGTGCCAGCAGTTACGTGAGACGATCGGGGCGGGGATATGAGCAGTTCTTC.

Within the sample, this clonotype is medium-sized. J is TRBJ2-3 and V is TRBV18; TRBD2 matches at 10 bases. The V gene's germline CDR1 is KGHSH and CDR2 LQKENI. Trimming at V came to 4 bases and at J to 0 bases, leaving 4 bases not matched to a gene. CDR3 length equals 16 residues. Written as DNA, the CDR3 is TGTGCCAGCTCACAGACTAGCGGGTCTAGCACAGATACGCAGTATTTT. Amino acids: CASSQTSGSSTDTQYF.

The sample holds many counts of this clonotype. V and J are TRBV5-1 and TRBJ1-2; D call uncertain. Germline V CDR1 and CDR2: SGHRS, YFSETQ. The V and J ends lost 0 bases and 6 bases respectively, with 12 bases between them. The length of the CDR3 is 14 residues. Here the CDR3 DNA reads TGCGCCAGCAGCTTGGGAGCACGCGTTGATGGCTACACCTTC. Translating gives CASSLGARVDGYTF.

This clonotype was picked up many times. The chain joins TRBV4-2 to TRBJ2-3, with a possible D match to TRBD1 (6 bases). Germline V gives CDR1 LGHNA, CDR2 YNFKEQ. V was trimmed by 0 bases and J by 5 bases, leaving 24 bases between them. CDR3 length: 19 residues. In nucleotides, the CDR3 is TGTGCCAGCAGCCAAGAGAGGCTCAGGGGCGCAGTGGGGCGAGATACGCAGTATTTT. It is translated as CASSQERLRGAVGRDTQYF.